This TCR beta chain was profiled in a study of T cell repertoires in cytomegalovirus infection (dated by TCRdb to between 2018 and 2021). Background on the whole study: Alongside well-studied HLA-B-restricted epitopes, the peptide stimulations were aimed at recently identified HLA-C-restricted CMV epitopes, whose presentation resists viral immunomodulation. The HLA type of each donor mattered for the analysis, because public TCR beta signatures pointed to carriage of CMV infection along with the matching HLA type.

About this clonotype: Its specific antigen is unknown. No much larger clone is present one base from it, and per-base qualities are unavailable.

The reads were generated on an Illumina HiSeq 1500. The public reads were reprocessed in TCRdb via fastp at Q25 and MiXCR, keeping in-frame beta chains. Here each entry gathers all rows of one CDR3 protein and keeps the most common genes and DNA. For this sample the table gives fewer than 1,000,000 distinct CDR3 sequences, of which 30% to 40% were detected only once. The leading ten clones occupy around 15% of the sample. Explained via the paper, the treatment or condition label denotes: in vitro stimulation with specific CMV peptide epitopes to enrich CMV-specific T cells. Findings and caveats that apply to the study as a whole: Carriers of CMV infection plus the relevant HLA type were discriminated by the cumulative frequency of public TCR beta family members in the study cohort and in an independent approximately 340-donor cohort. The ex vivo response was dominated by HLA-C-restricted CMV-specific TCR beta clonotypes, which also provided the single most frequent clonotype in two of eight donors.

Trimming takes 7 bases off V and 5 bases off J; junction bases not matched to a gene: 5. Spanning cysteine to phenylalanine, the CDR3 consists of 12 amino acids. Just the 36-base CDR3 DNA is kept, in frame starting at base 1. Sequences SEHNR (CDR1) and FQNEAQ (CDR2) are obtained from the germline V gene (reference sequence). Specimen: cultured CD8+ T cells from PBMCs, collected from culture after CMV antigen stimulation. The receptor comes from a human donor in good health (CMV status not recorded). Some clones in this sample may be carry-over from other donors' samples. The rearranged segments are TRBV7-9 and TRBJ2-7, and TRBD1 aligns with 7 junction nucleotides. The DNA sequence follows: TGTGCCAGCAAAACAGGGGTGGACGAGCAGTACTTC. This encodes CASKTGVDEQYF.